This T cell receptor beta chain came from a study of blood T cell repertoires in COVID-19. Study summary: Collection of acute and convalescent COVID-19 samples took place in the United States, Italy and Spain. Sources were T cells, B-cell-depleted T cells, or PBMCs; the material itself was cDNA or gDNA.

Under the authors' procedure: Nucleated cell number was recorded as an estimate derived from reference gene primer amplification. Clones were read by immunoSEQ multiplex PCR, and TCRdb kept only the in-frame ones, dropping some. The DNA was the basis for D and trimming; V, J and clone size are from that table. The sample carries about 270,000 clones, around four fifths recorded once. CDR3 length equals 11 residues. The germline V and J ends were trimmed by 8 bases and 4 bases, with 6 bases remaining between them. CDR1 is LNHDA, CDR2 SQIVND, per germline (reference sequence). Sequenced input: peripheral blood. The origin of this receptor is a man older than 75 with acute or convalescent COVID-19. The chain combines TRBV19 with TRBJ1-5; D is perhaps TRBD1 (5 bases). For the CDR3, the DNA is TGTGCCAGTGGGGGGAATCAGCCCCAGCATTTT. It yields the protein CASGGNQPQHF.